This entry describes one T cell receptor beta chain. Its target antigen remains unknown. The data were taken from a study of T cells expressing NK-cell markers (dated by TCRdb to about 2020). A note on the overall study: TCR beta-chain repertoires were profiled in sorted CD3+CD56+NKG2C+, CD3+CD56+NKG2C- and CD3+CD56-NKG2C+ T-cell subsets from several donors. Among the eight sequenced donors, only one was HCMV-seronegative, while the other seven were HCMV-seropositive. The study sequenced eight donors, all healthy volunteers chosen at random: three men and five women. Illumina HiSeq 2000/2500, MiSeq or NextSeq was used to sequence libraries as 2 x 150 bp reads. Findings and caveats that apply to the study as a whole: Those dominant clonotypes were again the most abundant among CD3+CD56-NKG2C+ cells in a few donors, at roughly 25-60.1%. In over five donors, the dominant CD3+CD56+NKG2C+ clonotypes were found to rank among the top 10 CD8+ clonotypes and to make up about 1.0-7.5% of CD8+ T cells. Whether the expanded NKG2C-expressing T cell clones were specific for HCMV antigens was left unclear.

Including the terminal cysteine and phenylalanine, the CDR3 comprises 14 residues. DNA is not on record. CDR1 is given as LNHNV and CDR2 as YYDKDF, both from the germline V gene (reference sequence). Reads for this sample came from an Illumina HiSeq 2000. TCR beta cDNA libraries were made by 5'RACE template switching that added a universal primer site and unique molecular identifiers. Priming for cDNA synthesis came from the TCR beta constant segment, and two successive PCR amplification steps followed. From the authors' description of their analysis: MIGEC was used to demultiplex reads and group the reads by UMI, and MiTCR was used to assemble and quantify clonotypes. To exclude erroneous sequences, only TCR cDNA sequences supported by at least two reads were retained. Downstream repertoire analysis used the tcR package, and clonotypes were matched across fractions by CDR3 nucleotide sequence plus V segment. Antigen specificity was annotated against VDJdb with VDJmatch, allowing one amino acid substitution in CDR3. Reads reprocessed by TCRdb are summarized as one entry per CDR3 protein sequence, and DNA is absent. The V and J calls and clone size come from TCRdb's table, not from the authors' own analysis. This sample's table has entries for around 280,000 distinct CDR3 sequences. Of the sample, about 0.4% is held by the ten largest clones.

HCMV serostatus was determined by detecting HCMV-specific IgG in serum with a commercial ELISA kit. Ficoll density gradient centrifugation was used to isolate peripheral blood mononuclear cells from blood. Sequencing input: blood T cells: a sorted CD56 or NKG2C T cell subset, CD4+ or CD8+ T cells, or bulk PBMC T cells (not recorded which). This sequence was found in a man aged 18 to 30 in good health. Donor details come from another sample of the same person, matched by shared clones. The chain joins TRBV15 to TRBJ2-2; without DNA, the TCRdb call of TRBD2 cannot be checked. The CDR3 reads CATSSGTNTGELFF.